This is a list of T cell receptor beta chains from one sample in a study of breast tumors, draining lymph nodes, adjacent tissues. TCRdb independently ran MiXCR on the multiplex PCR reads; one entry per CDR3 protein. The sample includes about 270,000 distinct CDR3 sequences, about 33% of them seen just once. Source material: axillary lymph node tissue. The source of these receptors is a female donor with breast cancer. Some clones in this sample may be carry-over from other donors' samples. Both conserved end residues are part of each CDR3. Fields, in order: V gene, D gene, clone size, J gene, CDR3 protein, CDR3 DNA. A D gene is named only where the DNA matches it firmly. Not all rows give a size; the values are once, few, many and, for expanded clones, a class.

v_call: TRBV20-1; d_call: -; clone_size: many; j_call: TRBJ2-1; cdr3_aa: CSASEGSYNEQFF; cdr3_nt: TGCAGTGCTAGTGAAGGGAGCTACAATGAGCAGTTCTTC
v_call: TRBV19; d_call: -; clone_size: many; j_call: TRBJ2-5; cdr3_aa: CATQHPPQETQYF; cdr3_nt: TGTGCCACCCAACACCCGCCCCAAGAGACCCAGTACTTC
v_call: TRBV6-6; d_call: -; clone_size: -; j_call: TRBJ2-1; cdr3_aa: CASSHSAGVNEQFF; cdr3_nt: TGTGCCAGCAGTCACTCGGCAGGGGTCAATGAGCAGTTCTTC
v_call: TRBV29-1; d_call: -; clone_size: many; j_call: TRBJ2-5; cdr3_aa: CSVEGAVLYQETQYF; cdr3_nt: TGCAGCGTTGAGGGCGCTGTCCTGTACCAAGAGACCCAGTACTTC
v_call: TRBV12-3/TRBV12-4; d_call: -; clone_size: -; j_call: TRBJ1-1; cdr3_aa: CASSLTLRTEAFF; cdr3_nt: TGTGCCAGCAGTTTAACCCTACGGACTGAAGCTTTCTTT
v_call: TRBV30; d_call: -; clone_size: few; j_call: TRBJ1-4; cdr3_aa: CACRPGGPAEKLFF; cdr3_nt: TGTGCCTGCCGTCCGGGAGGGCCTGCTGAAAAACTGTTTTTT
v_call: TRBV9; d_call: TRBD1; clone_size: once; j_call: TRBJ2-6; cdr3_aa: CASSVGQGAYVLTF; cdr3_nt: TGTGCCAGCAGCGTAGGACAGGGGGCCTACGTCCTGACTTTC
v_call: TRBV6-2/TRBV6-3; d_call: TRBD1; clone_size: -; j_call: TRBJ2-7; cdr3_aa: CASSRTGGPYEQYF; cdr3_nt: TGTGCCAGCAGCAGGACAGGGGGGCCCTACGAGCAGTACTTC
v_call: TRBV5-5; d_call: -; clone_size: many; j_call: TRBJ2-7; cdr3_aa: CASSLGGGATYEQYF; cdr3_nt: TGTGCCAGCAGCTTGGGTGGGGGCGCAACCTACGAGCAGTACTTC
v_call: TRBV20-1; d_call: TRBD2; clone_size: -; j_call: TRBJ2-5; cdr3_aa: CSARDWGGTQYF; cdr3_nt: TGCAGTGCTAGAGATTGGGGGGGGACCCAGTACTTC
v_call: TRBV5-4; d_call: -; clone_size: many; j_call: TRBJ2-5; cdr3_aa: CASSLVGARQETQYF; cdr3_nt: TGTGCCAGCAGCTTGGTGGGTGCCCGCCAAGAGACCCAGTACTTC
v_call: TRBV11-2; d_call: -; clone_size: many; j_call: TRBJ2-5; cdr3_aa: CASSVAGHPGETQYF; cdr3_nt: TGTGCCAGCAGCGTAGCTGGACACCCGGGGGAGACCCAGTACTTC
v_call: TRBV20-1; d_call: TRBD1; clone_size: many; j_call: TRBJ2-7; cdr3_aa: CSARAAGTGGHGSRF; cdr3_nt: TGCAGTGCTAGAGCCGCCGGGACAGGGGGCCACGGGAGTAGGTTC
v_call: TRBV11-3; d_call: -; clone_size: many; j_call: TRBJ1-4; cdr3_aa: CASSLDGEEKLFF; cdr3_nt: TGTGCCAGCAGCTTGGACGGGGAGGAAAAACTGTTTTTT